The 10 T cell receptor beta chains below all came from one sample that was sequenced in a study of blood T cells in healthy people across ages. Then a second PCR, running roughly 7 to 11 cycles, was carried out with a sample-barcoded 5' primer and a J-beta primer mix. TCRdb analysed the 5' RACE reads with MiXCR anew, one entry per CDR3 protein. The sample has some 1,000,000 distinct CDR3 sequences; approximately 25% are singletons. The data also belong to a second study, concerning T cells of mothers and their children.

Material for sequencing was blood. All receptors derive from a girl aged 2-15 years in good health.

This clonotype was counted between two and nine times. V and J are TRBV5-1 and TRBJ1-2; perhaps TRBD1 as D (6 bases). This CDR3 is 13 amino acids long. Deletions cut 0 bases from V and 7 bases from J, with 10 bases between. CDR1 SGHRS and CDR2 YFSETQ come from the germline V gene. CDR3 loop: CASSLAGERGYTF. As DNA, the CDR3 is TGCGCCAGCAGCTTGGCAGGGGAGCGTGGCTACACCTTC.

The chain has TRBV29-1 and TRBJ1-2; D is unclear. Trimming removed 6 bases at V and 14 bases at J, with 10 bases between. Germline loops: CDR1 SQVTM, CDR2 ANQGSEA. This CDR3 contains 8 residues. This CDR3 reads CSVPSQTF. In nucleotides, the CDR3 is TGCAGCGTGCCCAGCCAGACCTTC.

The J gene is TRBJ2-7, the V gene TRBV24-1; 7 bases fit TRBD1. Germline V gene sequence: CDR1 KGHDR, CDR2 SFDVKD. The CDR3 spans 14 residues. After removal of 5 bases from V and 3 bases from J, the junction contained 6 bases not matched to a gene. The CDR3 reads CATSGPGGIYEQYF. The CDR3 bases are TGTGCCACCAGTGGTCCAGGGGGAATCTACGAGCAGTACTTC.

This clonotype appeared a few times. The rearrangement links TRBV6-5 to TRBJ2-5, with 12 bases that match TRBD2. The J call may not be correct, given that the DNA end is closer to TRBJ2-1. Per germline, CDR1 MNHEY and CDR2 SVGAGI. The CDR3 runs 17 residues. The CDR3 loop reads CASSYSGLAGGVDEQFF. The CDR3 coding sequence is TGTGCCAGCAGTTACTCAGGGCTAGCGGGGGGGGTCGATGAGCAGTTCTTC.

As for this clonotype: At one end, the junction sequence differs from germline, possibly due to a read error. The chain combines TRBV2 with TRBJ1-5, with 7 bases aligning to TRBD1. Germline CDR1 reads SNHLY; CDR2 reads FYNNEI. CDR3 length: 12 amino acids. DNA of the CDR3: TGTGCCAGCAGAGAAGGGGGCCAGCCCCAGCATTTT. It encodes CASREGGQPQHF.

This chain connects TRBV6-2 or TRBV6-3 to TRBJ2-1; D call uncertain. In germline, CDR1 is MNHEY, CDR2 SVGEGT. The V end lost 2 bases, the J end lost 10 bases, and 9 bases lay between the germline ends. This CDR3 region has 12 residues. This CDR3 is CASSYPLWEQFF. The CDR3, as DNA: TGTGCCAGCAGTTACCCCCTATGGGAGCAGTTCTTC.

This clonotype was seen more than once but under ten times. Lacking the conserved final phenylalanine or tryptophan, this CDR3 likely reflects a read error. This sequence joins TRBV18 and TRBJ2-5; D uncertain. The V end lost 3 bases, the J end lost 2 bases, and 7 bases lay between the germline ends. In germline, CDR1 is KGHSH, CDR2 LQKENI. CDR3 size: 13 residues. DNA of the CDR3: TGTGCCAGCTCACCGGGGATGCAAGAGACCCAGTACCTC. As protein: CASSPGMQETQYL.

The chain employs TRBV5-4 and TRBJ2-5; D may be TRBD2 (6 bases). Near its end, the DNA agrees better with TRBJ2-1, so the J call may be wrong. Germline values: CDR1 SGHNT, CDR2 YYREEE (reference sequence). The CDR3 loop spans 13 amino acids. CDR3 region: CASSLLLADEQFF. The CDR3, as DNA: TGTGCCAGCAGCCTTCTACTAGCCGATGAGCAGTTCTTC.

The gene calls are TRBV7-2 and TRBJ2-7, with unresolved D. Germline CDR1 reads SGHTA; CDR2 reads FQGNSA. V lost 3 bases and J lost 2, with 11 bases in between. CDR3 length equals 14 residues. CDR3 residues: CASSFGPATYEQYF. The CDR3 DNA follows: TGTGCCAGCAGCTTTGGTCCAGCAACCTACGAGCAGTACTTC.

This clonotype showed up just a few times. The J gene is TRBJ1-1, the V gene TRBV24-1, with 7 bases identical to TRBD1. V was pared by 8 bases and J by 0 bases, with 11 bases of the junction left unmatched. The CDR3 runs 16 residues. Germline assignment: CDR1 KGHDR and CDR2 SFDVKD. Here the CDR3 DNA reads TGTGCCACCAATACTTCAGGGGGGCAAGTGAACACTGAAGCTTTCTTT. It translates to CATNTSGGQVNTEAFF.